This T cell receptor (beta chain) emerged from a study of blood T cell repertoires in COVID-19. Germline V gene lookup returns CDR1 LNHDA and CDR2 SQIVND (reference sequence). The V and J ends lost 7 bases and 9 bases, in that order; junction bases with no gene match: 7. The CDR3 is 14 amino acids. This table comes from immunoSEQ multiplex PCR, and its TCRdb copy is limited to in-frame clones, with some not included. The profile covers 200,000 or so clones, with around 86% appearing a single time and 5.5% to 7% taken by the ten largest. The chain has TRBV19 and TRBJ2-1, with 12 nucleotides matching TRBD2. This TCR derives from a man aged 80 or over with acute or convalescent COVID-19. Sequencing was carried out using peripheral blood. CDR3 DNA sequence: TGTGCCAGTACCAGACTAGCGGGAGTACCTGAGCAGTTCTTC. Its protein product is CASTRLAGVPEQFF.